This entry describes one T cell receptor (beta chain). The sample comes from a study of blood T cell repertoires in COVID-19. As for the study in general: COVID-19 samples, acute and convalescent, were from the United States, Italy and Spain. T cells, B-cell-depleted T cells, or PBMCs provided the cDNA or gDNA that served as material.

Germline V gene sequence: CDR1 MGHRA, CDR2 YSYEKL. This CDR3 is 15 amino acids long. V was clipped by 1 base and J by 5 bases, with 14 bases between them. Assay used: immunoSEQ multiplex PCR; TCRdb lists only in-frame clones, some missing. The table records tens of thousands of clones, 82% of them present only once. Sequenced: peripheral blood. The TCR was taken from an elderly man with acute or convalescent COVID-19. The V and J genes are TRBV4-1 and TRBJ1-1; D ambiguous. CDR3 coding DNA: TGCGCCAGCAGCCAAGGTGAGGTGCCGAAGACTGAAGCTTTCTTT. It yields the protein CASSQGEVPKTEAFF.